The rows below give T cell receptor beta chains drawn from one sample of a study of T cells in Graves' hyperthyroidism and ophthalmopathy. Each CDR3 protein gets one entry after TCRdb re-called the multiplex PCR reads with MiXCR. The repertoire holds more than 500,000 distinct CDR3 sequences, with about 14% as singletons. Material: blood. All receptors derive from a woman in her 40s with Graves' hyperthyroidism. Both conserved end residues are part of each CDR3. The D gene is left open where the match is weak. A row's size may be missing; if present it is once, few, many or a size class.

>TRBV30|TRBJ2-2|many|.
TGTGCCTGGAGTGTAGGCGGTTACGGGGAGCTGTTTTTT
CAWSVGGYGELFF
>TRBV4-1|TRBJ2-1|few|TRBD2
TGCGCCAGCAGCCCCGGGGGGTCGAGTAGCTCCTACAATGAGCAGTTCTTC
CASSPGGSSSSYNEQFF
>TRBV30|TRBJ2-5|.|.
TGTGCCTGGAGTGGACCTGGCGCGGAGACCCAGTACTTC
CAWSGPGAETQYF
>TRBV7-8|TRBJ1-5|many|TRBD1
TGTGCCAGCAGCTTATTCTCCTTATTCACAGGGGAGGATCAGCCCCAGCATTTT
CASSLFSLFTGEDQPQHF
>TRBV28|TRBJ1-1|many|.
TGTGCCAGCAGGAACACTGAAGCTTTCTTT
CASRNTEAFF
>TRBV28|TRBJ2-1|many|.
TGTGCCAGCAGCTCACCCTTACTAGTCGGTGAGCAGTTCTTC
CASSSPLLVGEQFF
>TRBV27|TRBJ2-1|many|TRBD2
TGTGCCAGCGCAGGCGGCGGGAGAGACAACTACAATGAGCAGTTCTTC
CASAGGGRDNYNEQFF
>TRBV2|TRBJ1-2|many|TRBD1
TGTGCCAGCGCAATCGGACAGGGGTTTGGCTACACCTTC
CASAIGQGFGYTF
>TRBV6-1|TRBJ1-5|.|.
TGTGCCAGCAGTGCGGGACTGGCGAATTATCAGCCCCAGCATTTT
CASSAGLANYQPQHF
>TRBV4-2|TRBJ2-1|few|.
TGTGCCAGCAGCCAAGACCGGACAGAGCAGTTCTTC
CASSQDRTEQFF
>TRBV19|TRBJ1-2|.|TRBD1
TGTGCCAGTAGTCGGACAGGGTTCGATGGCTACACCTTC
CASSRTGFDGYTF
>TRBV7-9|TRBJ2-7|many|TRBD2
TGTGCCAGCAACCCGGGACTAGCGGAAGCAGGCGAGCAGTACTTC
CASNPGLAEAGEQYF
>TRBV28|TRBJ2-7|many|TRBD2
TGTGCCAGCAGTTCCGGGACTAGCGGGAGAAAAGTAGGCCACGAGCAGTACTTC
CASSSGTSGRKVGHEQYF
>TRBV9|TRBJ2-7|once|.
TGTGCCAGCAGTTTCTTCTCGACTAGGTACTACGAGCAGTACTTC
CASSFFSTRYYEQYF
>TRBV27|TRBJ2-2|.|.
TGTGCCAGCCTTACTAGCTGGGAAGGGAGTGACTTGCCCGGGGAGCTGTTTTTT
CASLTSWEGSDLPGELFF
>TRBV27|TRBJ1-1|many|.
TGTGCCAGCAGTTTATCGATGGGGGTGAACACTGAAGCTTTCTTT
CASSLSMGVNTEAFF
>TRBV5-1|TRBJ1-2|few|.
TGCGCCACTAAGGCACGGGACACAGACTATGGCTACACCTTC
CATKARDTDYGYTF